Shown below are 24 T cell receptor beta chains from a single sample sequenced in a study of monozygotic twins with inflammatory bowel disease. TCRdb processed the 5' RACE reads again and assigns one entry to each CDR3 protein, with no DNA. Its clone listing holds more than 300,000 distinct CDR3 sequences. Sample: blood. The receptor source for this set is a human donor with ulcerative colitis or Crohn's disease, or a healthy co-twin of an affected twin (not recorded which).

The chain combines TRBV7-9 with TRBJ1-2. Germline V gene sequence: CDR1 SEHNR, CDR2 FQNEAQ (reference sequence). The CDR3 is made up of 15 amino acids. This CDR3 reads CASSLGGAFGYGYTF.

The chain employs TRBV5-1 and TRBJ1-5; TCRdb proposes TRBD1, but this gene call is untestable without DNA. The CDR3 has 16 residues. Germline values: CDR1 SGHRS, CDR2 YFSETQ. CDR3 amino acids: CASSPTGDRTNQPQHF.

CDR3 sequence reads: CATSDPEGRADTQYF. This chain connects TRBV24-1 to TRBJ2-3; the TCRdb D gene call, TRBD2, has no DNA to confirm it. This CDR3 is built from 15 residues. Germline loops: CDR1 KGHDR, CDR2 SFDVKD.

The chain employs TRBV5-1 and TRBJ1-6. From germline, CDR1 is SGHRS and CDR2 YFSETQ. The length of the CDR3 is 16 residues. CDR3 loop: CASSFGGASMDSPLHF.

The chain is built from TRBV12-3 or TRBV12-4 and TRBJ2-2; checking the TCRdb D call of TRBD1 is not possible without DNA. The CDR3 runs 14 residues. CDR3 amino acids: CASGRDRTTGELFF.

The genes are TRBV7-2 and TRBJ2-7. The CDR3 runs 16 residues. CDR1 and CDR2 (germline): SGHTA, FQGNSA. CDR3 sequence: CASSPFSSGDSYEQYF.

The genes are TRBV5-1 and TRBJ1-3. The CDR3 covers 14 residues. Germline CDR1 SGHRS, CDR2 YFSETQ. CDR3 sequence: CASSLGQPGNTIYF.

The genes are TRBV24-1 and TRBJ2-2; no DNA is available, so the TRBD1 call from TCRdb remains unchecked. Germline loops: CDR1 KGHDR, CDR2 SFDVKD. This CDR3 is built from 16 residues. This CDR3 reads CATSDRRTVNTGELFF.

The rearrangement joins TRBV12-3 or TRBV12-4 to TRBJ1-5. The CDR3 runs 16 residues. This chain's CDR3 is CASSQRGTESNQPQHF.

The chain joins TRBV12-3 or TRBV12-4 to TRBJ1-1; TCRdb gives TRBD1 as the D gene, but with no DNA this cannot be confirmed. CDR3 length equals 13 residues. This chain's CDR3 is CASSLNRGTEAFF.

J is TRBJ2-6 and V is TRBV4-3; TCRdb returns TRBD1, unconfirmable since there is no DNA. The CDR3 is made up of 14 amino acids. Germline CDR1 and CDR2: LGHNA and YSLEER. This CDR3 is CASSQGAGANVLTF.

V usage is TRBV5-1 and J usage is TRBJ1-1; the TCRdb D gene call, TRBD1, has no DNA to confirm it. There are 13 residues in the CDR3. The germline gives CDR1 SGHRS, CDR2 YFSETQ. CDR3 sequence reads: CATTGDRGTEAFF.

This chain joins TRBV7-2 and TRBJ2-3; TCRdb selects TRBD2, and the lack of DNA leaves this call unchecked. The length of the CDR3 is 16 residues. Germline V gene sequence: CDR1 SGHTA, CDR2 FQGNSA. The CDR3 region is CASSLALALPRDTQYF.

The chain links TRBV18 to TRBJ1-6. Germline V CDR1 and CDR2: KGHSH, LQKENI. The CDR3 loop spans 12 amino acids. CDR3 residues: CASRAGNSPLHF. The complete variable domain, with remaining parts taken from reference TRBV18 and TRBJ1-6, reads NAGVMQNPRHLVRRRGQEARLRCSPMKGHSHVYWYRQLPEEGLKFMVYLQKENIIDESGMPKERFSAEFPKEGPSILRIQQVVRGDSAAYFCASRAGNSPLHFGNGTRLTVT.

The gene calls are TRBV5-6 and TRBJ2-1. Per germline, CDR1 SGHDT and CDR2 YYEEEE. There are 14 residues in the CDR3. The CDR3 loop reads CASSPERSNNEQFF.

The chain employs TRBV5-1 and TRBJ2-5. The CDR3 contains 13 residues. Germline CDR1 SGHRS, CDR2 YFSETQ. The CDR3 loop reads CASSLIGQGTQYF.

The CDR3 is CSARRAGGASYNEQFF. This sequence joins TRBV20-1 and TRBJ2-1; TCRdb selects TRBD2, and the lack of DNA leaves this call unchecked. The CDR3 runs 16 residues. Germline CDR1 is DFQATT and CDR2 is SNEGSKA (reference sequence).

This chain joins TRBV6-2 or TRBV6-3 and TRBJ2-5; there is no DNA to check the TCRdb D call of TRBD1. CDR3 length: 21 amino acids. Germline lookup yields CDR1 MNHEY and CDR2 SVGEGT. The CDR3 reads CASSYSTVYAGTGAPGETQYF.

V gene TRBV3-1 combines with J gene TRBJ1-2; the TCRdb call, TRBD1, lacks DNA for checking. Per germline, CDR1 LGHDT and CDR2 YNNKEL (reference sequence). The CDR3 has 14 amino acids. CDR3 amino acids: CASSQEWPGRRYTF.

The CDR3: CATGDEMNTEAFF. J is TRBJ1-1 and V is TRBV24-1. CDR3 length: 13 amino acids. The germline V gene has CDR1 KGHDR and CDR2 SFDVKD.

This chain joins TRBV12-3 or TRBV12-4 and TRBJ1-2; TCRdb gives TRBD1 as the D gene, but with no DNA this cannot be confirmed. The CDR3 totals 16 residues. CDR3 protein: CASSQTGTGRGYGYTF.

The J gene is TRBJ2-7, the V gene TRBV5-1; the TCRdb D gene call, TRBD2, has no DNA to confirm it. The CDR3 spans 15 residues. Germline CDR1 is SGHRS and CDR2 is YFSETQ. CDR3: CASSPNRTSSDEQYF.

The rearrangement joins TRBV7-2 to TRBJ2-5; the TCRdb call, TRBD1, lacks DNA for checking. CDR1 SGHTA and CDR2 FQGNSA come from the germline V gene. The CDR3 is 16 amino acids. The CDR3 sequence: CASSLGYGAYQETQYF.

The chain recombines TRBV2 with TRBJ2-3; TCRdb outputs TRBD2, but without DNA this stays unchecked. In germline, CDR1 is SNHLY, CDR2 FYNNEI. This CDR3 comprises 14 residues. The CDR3 here is CAREGFVGTDTQYF.